The 19 T cell receptor beta chains below come from one sample, sequenced in a study of tumor-infiltrating lymphocytes in oesophageal squamous cell carcinoma. TCRdb ran MiXCR on the PCR reads and lists one entry per CDR3 protein. The sample has about 20,000 distinct CDR3 sequences; roughly 40% are singletons. The sequenced sample consisted of normal esophageal tissue next to the tumor. The receptors derive from a female donor with esophageal squamous cell carcinoma.

This chain joins TRBV24-1 and TRBJ2-7; D not certain. The DNA end favors TRBJ2-1, so the J call may be wrong. CDR1 is KGHDR and CDR2 is SFDVKD in the germline V gene. The CDR3 runs to 13 residues. CDR3 sequence (DNA): TGTGCCACCGCTGATCCTCCGAACAATGAGCAGTTCTTC. Translating gives CATADPPNNEQFF.

This clonotype was seen many times. The V call is TRBV14, the J call TRBJ2-5, with 9 bases lining up with TRBD2. This CDR3 region has 16 residues. Germline trimming cut 0 bases from V and 5 bases from J; bases unmatched to any gene: 7. Germline V gives CDR1 SGHDN, CDR2 FVKESK. In DNA, the CDR3 is TGTGCCAGCAGCCAAGATCGCGGGAGGGCCGTCGAGACCCAGTACTTC. It yields the protein CASSQDRGRAVETQYF.

The rearrangement links TRBV7-8 to TRBJ2-1, with 8 bases fitting TRBD1. The end of the DNA is better explained by TRBJ2-7, so the J call may be wrong. The V gene's germline CDR1 is SGHVS and CDR2 FQNEAQ. The CDR3 totals 14 residues. The CDR3 DNA reads TGTGCCAGCAGCACCTGGACAGGGCGCTACGAGCAGTACTTC. Translated: CASSTWTGRYEQYF.

The CDR3 spells CASSLTRVAGSSYNEQFF. DNA for the CDR3: TGTGCCAGCAGCTTAACCCGGGTGGCTGGGAGCTCCTACAATGAGCAGTTCTTC. The chain links TRBV7-6 to TRBJ2-1; TRBD2 is a possible D gene (5 bases). V lost 2 bases and J lost 0, with 17 bases in between. CDR1 is SGHVS, CDR2 FNYEAQ, per germline. CDR3 size: 18 residues.

In regard to this clonotype: Because the CDR3's place on the DNA is in doubt, the DNA is left out and the CDR3 is given as listed by TCRdb. The V and J genes are TRBV6-4 and TRBJ2-6; TRBD2, as called in the table, went unchecked against the DNA. Germline V gives CDR1 MRHNA, CDR2 SNTAGT. Termini included, the CDR3 measures 15 amino acids. CDR3 residues: CASSDLAGGDPVLRF.

About this clonotype: An end of the junction does not agree with germline; a read error may underlie this. This chain links TRBV7-2 with TRBJ2-1; 10 nucleotides match TRBD1. CDR3 length: 14 residues. Germline assignment: CDR1 SGHTA and CDR2 FQGNSA. In DNA form, the CDR3 reads TGTGCCAGCAGATTAGGACAGGGGGATTCACCCCTCCACTTC. It codes for CASRLGQGDSPLHF.

Ten or more counts support this clonotype. V gene TRBV5-1 combines with J gene TRBJ2-1; 9 nucleotides line up with TRBD1. The CDR3 covers 15 residues. V was clipped by 4 bases and J by 7 bases; unmatched bases: 9. Germline CDR1 SGHRS, CDR2 YFSETQ. As DNA, the CDR3 is TGCGCCAGCAGCGCGGGACAGGGTCCAAGGAATGAGCAGTTCTTC. Amino acid sequence: CASSAGQGPRNEQFF.

The sample holds many counts of this clonotype. The chain joins TRBV6-1 to TRBJ2-7; 10 nucleotides align to TRBD2. V gave up 7 bases and J gave up 4 bases; unmatched junction bases: 7. The CDR3 extends over 14 amino acids. Germline assignment: CDR1 MNHNS and CDR2 SASEGT. CDR3 coding DNA: TGTGCCAGCACCGGACTAGCGGACTCTTACGAGCAGTACTTC. Its translation is CASTGLADSYEQYF.

The V gene is TRBV7-2, the J gene TRBJ2-3, with 10 bases that match TRBD2. The length of the CDR3 is 17 residues. Per the germline V gene, CDR1 is SGHTA and CDR2 is FQGNSA. After removal of 1 base from V and 6 bases from J, the junction contained 10 bases not matched to a gene. CDR3 region: CASSLVGAGGPMDTQYF. As DNA, the CDR3 is TGTGCCAGCAGCTTAGTTGGAGCGGGAGGGCCGATGGATACGCAGTATTTT.

This clonotype was seen at least ten times. The chain is built from TRBV24-1 and TRBJ2-2, with 7 bases identical to TRBD1. Germline V gene lookup returns CDR1 KGHDR and CDR2 SFDVKD. Trimming at V came to 4 bases and at J to 2 bases, leaving 6 bases not matched to a gene. This CDR3 is 16 amino acids long. The CDR3 loop is CATSDPGQKNTGELFF. The CDR3 nucleotides read TGTGCCACCAGTGACCCGGGACAGAAAAACACCGGGGAGCTGTTTTTT.

This chain joins TRBV6-1 and TRBJ1-4, with D perhaps matching TRBD1 (6 bases). Trimming took off 2 bases at V and 0 bases at J, with 10 bases between the two ends. Looked up from germline, CDR1 is MNHNS and CDR2 is SASEGT. CDR3 length: 16 amino acids. The CDR3, as DNA: TGTGCCAGCAGTGAACTGACAGGCGCAACTAATGAAAAACTGTTTTTT. Protein: CASSELTGATNEKLFF.

This clonotype rates as medium-sized (0.01 to 0.1%). DNA of the CDR3: TGTGCCAGCAGTGAACAGCCTGAGCAGCCCCAGCATTTT. This sequence encodes CASSEQPEQPQHF. This chain connects TRBV6-1 to TRBJ1-5; D is undetermined. Germline CDR1 MNHNS, CDR2 SASEGT. This CDR3 spans 13 amino acids. V gave up 2 bases and J gave up 7 bases, with 9 bases separating them.

The chain recombines TRBV30 with TRBJ2-3; TRBD2 matches 12 bases. CDR1 is GTSNPN and CDR2 is SVGIG in the germline V gene (reference sequence). V was clipped by 4 bases and J by 5 bases; unmatched bases: 13. CDR3 length equals 17 residues. The CDR3 DNA reads TGTGCCTGGACAAGGCCTAGCGGGGGGGCCGGGAGAGATACGCAGTATTTT. Translation gives CAWTRPSGGAGRDTQYF.

There are a few counts of this clonotype. The chain recombines TRBV7-2 with TRBJ2-3, with TRBD2 identical over 9 bases. The CDR3 covers 17 residues. Germline values: CDR1 SGHTA, CDR2 FQGNSA. V lost 1 base, J lost 0 bases, and 5 bases stayed unmatched. The CDR3 DNA follows: TGTGCCAGCAGCTTAGTAGCGGGACTAGCTAGCACAGATACGCAGTATTTT. It translates to CASSLVAGLASTDTQYF.

This clonotype was found many times. The V and J genes are TRBV2 and TRBJ1-5, with D perhaps TRBD1 (5 bases). Trimming took off 8 bases at V and 2 bases at J, with 10 bases between the two ends. The germline CDR1 and CDR2 sequences are SNHLY and FYNNEI. The CDR3 totals 13 residues. The chain's CDR3 is CASGGTGNQPQHF. CDR3 sequence (DNA): TGTGCCAGCGGCGGGACCGGCAATCAGCCCCAGCATTTT.

Worth noting for this clonotype: The conserved closing phenylalanine or tryptophan is absent in this CDR3, likely reflecting a read error. The DNA is omitted, as the CDR3 cannot be located on it reliably, and the CDR3 follows TCRdb's listing. The rearrangement links TRBV7-2 to TRBJ2-7; the table's TRBD1 call for D was not verified on the DNA. CDR1 and CDR2 from the germline V gene are SGHTA and FQGNSA. The CDR3 sequence runs 14 residues, both termini included. The CDR3 loop reads CASSLGRDGYTFGS.

This clonotype was detected once. The genes are TRBV7-2 and TRBJ2-5, with 8 bases aligning to TRBD2. Gene TRBJ2-7 matches the end of the DNA better, so the J call may be wrong. Germline values: CDR1 SGHTA, CDR2 FQGNSA. The CDR3 sequence is 20 residues long. DNA of the CDR3: TGTGCCAGCAGCTTAGGGACCTCTGGACAGTACCGGGGGGGTCCCTACGAGCAGTACTTC. It codes for CASSLGTSGQYRGGPYEQYF.

The chain employs TRBV7-3 and TRBJ1-2; D is perhaps TRBD1 (6 bases). The CDR3 has 14 amino acids. Trimming stripped 4 bases from V and 6 bases from J, with 15 bases between. Germline CDR1 and CDR2: SGHTA and FQGTGA. This CDR3 is CASSSTQQGDGYTF. For the CDR3, the DNA is TGTGCCAGCAGCTCGACCCAACAGGGAGATGGCTACACCTTC. Filled out from reference TRBV7-3 and TRBJ1-2, the complete variable domain reads GAGVSQTPSNKVTEKGKYVELRCDPISGHTALYWYRQSLGQGPEFLIYFQGTGAADDSGLPNDRFFAVRPEGSVSTLKIQRTERGDSAVYLCASSSTQQGDGYTFGSGTRLTVV.

This clonotype was detected only a few times. Possible read error: a much larger clone is one base away. J is TRBJ2-7 and V is TRBV5-8; possible D gene TRBD2, 5 bases. Germline lookup yields CDR1 SGHTS and CDR2 YDEGEE. CDR3 length: 13 amino acids. Trimming removed 0 bases from V and 7 bases from J, with 11 bases in between. CDR3 nucleotide sequence: TGTGCCAGCAGCTTGGGACTAAATGATGAGCAGTACTTC. Protein: CASSLGLNDEQYF.